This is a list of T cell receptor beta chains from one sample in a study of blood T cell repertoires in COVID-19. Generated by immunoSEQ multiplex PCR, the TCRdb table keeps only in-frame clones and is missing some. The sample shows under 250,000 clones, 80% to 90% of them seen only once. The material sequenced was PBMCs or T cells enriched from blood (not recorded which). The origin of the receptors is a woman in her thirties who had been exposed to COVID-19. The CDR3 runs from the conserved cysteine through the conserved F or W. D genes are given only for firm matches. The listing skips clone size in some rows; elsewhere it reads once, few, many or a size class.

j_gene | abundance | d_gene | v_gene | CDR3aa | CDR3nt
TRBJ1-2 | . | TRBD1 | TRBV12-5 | CASGTPGGSSYGYTF | TGTGCTAGTGGGACGCCAGGGGGCAGTAGCTATGGCTACACCTTC
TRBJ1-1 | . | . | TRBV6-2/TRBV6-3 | CASSYRTEVTEAFF | TGTGCCAGCAGTTACCGGACAGAGGTGACTGAAGCTTTCTTT
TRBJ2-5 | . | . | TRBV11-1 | CASSYTGQKSQETQYF | TGTGCCAGCAGCTACACAGGACAGAAGAGCCAAGAGACCCAGTACTTC
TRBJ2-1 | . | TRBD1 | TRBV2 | CASSLQGMGDNEQFF | TGTGCCAGCAGTCTACAGGGGATGGGTGACAATGAGCAGTTCTTC
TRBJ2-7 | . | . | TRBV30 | CAWRLGLPVSYEQYF | TGTGCCTGGAGGTTGGGACTCCCTGTTTCCTACGAGCAGTACTTC
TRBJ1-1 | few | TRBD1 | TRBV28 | CASSDDRGLAFF | TGTGCCAGCAGTGACGACAGGGGGTTAGCTTTCTTT
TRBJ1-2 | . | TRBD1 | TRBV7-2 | CASSRDRAAGYTF | TGTGCCAGCAGCAGGGACAGAGCTGCTGGCTACACCTTC
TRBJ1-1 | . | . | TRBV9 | CASSVAWRSTEAFF | TGTGCCAGCAGCGTAGCGTGGCGGTCCACTGAAGCTTTCTTT
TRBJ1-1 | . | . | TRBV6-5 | CASKGQGLNTEAFF | TGTGCCAGCAAGGGGCAGGGGCTGAACACTGAAGCTTTCTTT
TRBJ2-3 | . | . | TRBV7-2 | CASSHSAGVRTDTQYF | TGTGCCAGCAGCCATTCAGCCGGGGTCCGCACAGATACGCAGTATTTT
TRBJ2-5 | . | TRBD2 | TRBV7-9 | CASSLGAGIQETQYF | TGTGCCAGCAGCTTAGGAGCGGGAATCCAAGAGACCCAGTACTTC
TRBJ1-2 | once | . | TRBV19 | CASSITGTGYTF | TGTGCCAGTAGTATAACAGGGACTGGCTACACCTTC
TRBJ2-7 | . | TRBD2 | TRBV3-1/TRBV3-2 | CASSQATGGPVYEQYF | TGTGCCAGCAGCCAAGCAACGGGAGGGCCTGTATACGAGCAGTACTTC
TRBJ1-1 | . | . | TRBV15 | CATSRDPGGGTEAFF | TGTGCCACCAGCAGAGATCCTGGGGGCGGCACTGAAGCTTTCTTT
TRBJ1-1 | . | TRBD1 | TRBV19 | CASRDRGLGTEAFF | TGTGCCAGTAGAGACAGGGGGCTTGGGACTGAAGCTTTCTTT
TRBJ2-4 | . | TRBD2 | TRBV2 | CASMAAGGRAFAKNIQYF | TGTGCCAGCATGGCGGCGGGAGGGCGCGCGTTCGCCAAAAACATTCAGTACTTC
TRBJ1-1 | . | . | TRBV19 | CASSMGLLMNTEAFF | TGTGCCAGTAGTATGGGCCTCTTGATGAACACTGAAGCTTTCTTT
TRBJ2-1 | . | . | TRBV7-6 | CASSLGQYNEQFF | TGTGCCAGCAGCTTAGGTCAGTACAATGAGCAGTTCTTC
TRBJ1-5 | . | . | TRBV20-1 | CSASRFRRVNQPQHF | TGCAGTGCTAGTAGGTTTCGGCGGGTCAATCAGCCCCAGCATTTT
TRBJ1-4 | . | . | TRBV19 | CASSPLRRGEKEKLFF | TGTGCCAGTAGTCCCCTTAGACGGGGGGAGAAGGAAAAACTGTTTTTT
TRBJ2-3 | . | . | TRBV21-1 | CASTDRGWSTDTQYF | TGTGCCAGCACCGACAGGGGATGGTCCACAGATACGCAGTATTTT
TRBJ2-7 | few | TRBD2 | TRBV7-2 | CASSLDSAGGRYEQYF | TGTGCCAGCAGCTTAGACTCGGCGGGAGGGCGGTACGAGCAGTACTTC
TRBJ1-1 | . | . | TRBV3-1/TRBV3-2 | CASSQEGGPTEAFF | TGTGCCAGCAGCCAAGAGGGAGGGCCCACTGAAGCTTTCTTT
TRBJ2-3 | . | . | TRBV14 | CASSQILDTQYF | TGTGCCAGCAGCCAAATCCTGGATACGCAGTATTTT
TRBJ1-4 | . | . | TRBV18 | CASSPPSSLEKLFF | TGTGCCAGCTCACCACCCTCGAGCCTGGAAAAACTGTTTTTT
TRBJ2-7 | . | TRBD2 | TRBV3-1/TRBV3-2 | CASSPATSGRGYEQYF | TGTGCCAGCAGCCCAGCGACTAGCGGGAGGGGCTACGAGCAGTACTTC
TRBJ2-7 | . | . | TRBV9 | CASSVGGSSYEQYF | TGTGCCAGCAGCGTCGGCGGGTCCTCCTACGAGCAGTACTTC
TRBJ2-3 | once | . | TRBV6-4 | CASSVGQGGGQYF | TGTGCCAGCAGTGTGGGTCAGGGAGGCGGGCAGTATTTT
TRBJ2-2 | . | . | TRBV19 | CASSMVLASPGELFF | TGTGCCAGTAGTATGGTTCTAGCTAGCCCCGGGGAGCTGTTTTTT
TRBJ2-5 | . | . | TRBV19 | CASSTSPRETQYF | TGTGCCAGTAGTACTAGTCCGAGGGAGACCCAGTACTTC
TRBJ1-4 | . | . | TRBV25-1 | CASSDLDRTTNEKLFF | TGTGCCAGCAGTGACTTAGACAGAACAACTAATGAAAAACTGTTTTTT
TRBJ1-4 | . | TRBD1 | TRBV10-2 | CASSDHGQGELKGKLFF | TGCGCCAGCAGTGACCACGGACAGGGAGAGTTAAAAGGAAAACTGTTTTTT
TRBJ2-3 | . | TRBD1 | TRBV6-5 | CASSLRTGGPTQYF | TGTGCCAGCAGTTTAAGGACAGGGGGCCCTACGCAGTATTTT
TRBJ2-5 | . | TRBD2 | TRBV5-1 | CASRVAGVRQETQYF | TGCGCCAGCAGGGTAGCGGGGGTCCGCCAAGAGACCCAGTACTTC
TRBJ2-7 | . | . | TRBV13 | CASSLEGLEVHEQYF | TGTGCCAGCAGCTTAGAAGGACTTGAAGTCCACGAGCAGTACTTC
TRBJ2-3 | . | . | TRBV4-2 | CASSQGRWYPESADTQYF | TGTGCCAGCAGCCAAGGGCGTTGGTACCCGGAGTCGGCAGATACGCAGTATTTT
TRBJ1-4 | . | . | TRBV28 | CASSLNGEKLFF | TGTGCCAGCAGTTTAAATGGCGAAAAACTGTTTTTT
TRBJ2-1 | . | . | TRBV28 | CASSPARGSDNEQFF | TGTGCCAGCAGTCCCGCCCGCGGATCGGACAATGAGCAGTTCTTC
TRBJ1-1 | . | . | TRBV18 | CASSTWERASEAFF | TGTGCCAGCTCAACCTGGGAGAGGGCATCTGAAGCTTTCTTT
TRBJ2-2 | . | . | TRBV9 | CASSAPGQNTGELFF | TGTGCCAGCAGCGCCCCGGGACAGAACACCGGGGAGCTGTTTTTT
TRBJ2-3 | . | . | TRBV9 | CASSPRATTRADTQYF | TGTGCCAGCAGCCCGAGGGCGACTACAAGGGCAGATACGCAGTATTTT
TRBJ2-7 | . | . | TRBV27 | CASSLSVGPGGSYEQYF | TGTGCCAGCAGTTTATCGGTGGGACCCGGGGGATCCTACGAGCAGTACTTC
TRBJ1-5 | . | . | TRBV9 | CASSVGPGNQPQHF | TGTGCCAGCAGCGTAGGGCCAGGGAATCAGCCCCAGCATTTT
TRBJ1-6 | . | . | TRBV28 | CASSLGPPLHF | TGTGCCAGCAGTTTAGGCCCCCCCCTCCACTTT
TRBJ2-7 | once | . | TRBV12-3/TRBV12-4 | CASSSSGNEQYF | TGTGCCAGCAGTTCCTCCGGGAACGAGCAGTACTTC
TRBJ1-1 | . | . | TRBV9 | CASSERATNTEAFF | TGTGCCAGCAGCGAAAGAGCGACGAACACTGAAGCTTTCTTT
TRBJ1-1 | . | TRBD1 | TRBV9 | CASSETGVAEAFF | TGTGCCAGCAGCGAGACAGGGGTGGCTGAAGCTTTCTTT
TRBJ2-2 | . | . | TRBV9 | CASSPARVAGELFF | TGTGCCAGCAGCCCCGCCCGGGTAGCCGGGGAGCTGTTTTTT
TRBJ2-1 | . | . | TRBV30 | CAWSGQRSYNEQFF | TGTGCCTGGAGTGGACAGAGGTCCTACAATGAGCAGTTCTTC